This T cell receptor beta chain was retrieved from a study of tumor and adjacent non-tumor tissue in lung cancer. RNA was extracted from bulk tissue without any cell sorting. Newly diagnosed lung cancer patients had thoracic surgery in China, August–late 2014, without prior chemotherapy. The CDR3 is made up of 11 amino acids. The germline V gene has CDR1 SGHNT and CDR2 YENEEA. The table lists this clonotype with a count of one. Mismatch with germline at one junction end may stem from a read error. Three rounds of nested PCR, following a modified ARM-PCR protocol, produced the TCRbeta library. TCRdb redid the calling of the multiplex PCR reads with MiXCR, one entry per CDR3 protein. The table records roughly 200,000 distinct CDR3 sequences, 60% to 75% of them present only once.

The TCR originated in a man aged 55-75 years with non-small cell lung cancer. This sequence joins TRBV11-3 and TRBJ2-7, with no clear D. The sequenced sample was lung tumor tissue. In nucleotides, the CDR3 is TGTGCCAACAGCTTTGGGAAAGAGCAGTACTTC. Its translation is CANSFGKEQYF.